A single sample gave rise to the 20 T cell receptor beta chains below, sequenced in a study of shared clonotypes between healthy human individuals. The table came from immunoSEQ multiplex PCR; TCRdb's copy has only in-frame clones and leaves some out. Of about 2.1 million clones in the sample, more than 85% were seen once. CD8 cells classed as naive were CD45RO-negative and positively selected for CCR7, excluding terminally differentiated effector memory CD45RA+ cells. Specimen: naive CD8+ T cells from PBMCs. The source of these receptors is a man aged 18 to 30 in good health. Some clones in this sample may be carry-over from other donors' samples.

The chain uses TRBV7-3 and TRBJ1-5, with a tentative D call TRBD1 (5 bases). This CDR3 is 18 amino acids long. V was trimmed by 6 bases and J by 3 bases, leaving 24 bases between them. The germline gives CDR1 SGHTA, CDR2 FQGTGA. CDR3 sequence (DNA): TGTGCCAGCAGTACCGACGGGGGAAAAGGGACTTACAATCAGCCCCAGCATTTT. Encoded protein: CASSTDGGKGTYNQPQHF.

The gene calls are TRBV6-1 and TRBJ2-7; 8 positions match TRBD2. Per germline, CDR1 MNHNS and CDR2 SASEGT. The CDR3 length is 12 residues. Trimming cost V 6 bases and J 4 bases; bases outside gene matches: 2. In nucleotides, the CDR3 is TGTGCCAGCAGGGTAGCGGGATACGAGCAGTACTTC. Translating it yields CASRVAGYEQYF.

V usage is TRBV27 and J usage is TRBJ2-7, with a weak D call TRBD1 (5 bases). Looked up from germline, CDR1 is MNHEY and CDR2 is SMNVEV (reference sequence). CDR3 size: 14 residues. Trimming took 1 base from V and 4 from J, leaving 11 bases between them. The CDR3 loop reads CASSLFPGLYEQYF. The CDR3 region has the DNA TGTGCCAGCAGTTTATTTCCAGGGCTGTACGAGCAGTACTTC.

The chain couples TRBV14 to TRBJ2-7; possibly TRBD1 for D (6 bases). The CDR3 extends over 15 amino acids. Germline V gene data show CDR1 as SGHDN and CDR2 as FVKESK. The V gene lost 0 bases and the J gene lost 2 bases, with 11 bases spanning the gap. In DNA form, the CDR3 reads TGTGCCAGCAGCCAAGATCCAGGGGTAGCCTACGAGCAGTACTTC. This gives the protein CASSQDPGVAYEQYF.

J is TRBJ1-4 and V is TRBV30; 7 bases align to TRBD1. The CDR3 spans 14 residues. After removal of 0 bases from V and 10 bases from J, the junction contained 8 bases not matched to a gene. CDR1 GTSNPN and CDR2 SVGIG come from the germline V gene (reference sequence). The CDR3 sequence is CAWSVQGLRGKLFF. The DNA for the CDR3 is TGTGCCTGGAGTGTACAGGGGCTCCGGGGAAAACTGTTTTTT.

The CDR3 reads CAISESGLAGGNNEQFF. Here the CDR3 DNA reads TGTGCCATCAGTGAGTCGGGACTAGCGGGAGGTAACAATGAGCAGTTCTTC. The chain is built from TRBV10-3 and TRBJ2-1, with 15 bases fitting TRBD2. The CDR3 sequence is 17 residues long. V gave up 0 bases and J gave up 5 bases; unmatched junction bases: 2. Per the germline V gene, CDR1 is ENHRY and CDR2 is SYGVKD.

The chain's CDR3 is CASSFFGGSSYEQYF. CDR3 bases: TGTGCCAGCAGCTTTTTCGGCGGGAGCTCCTACGAGCAGTACTTC. V and J are TRBV7-6 and TRBJ2-7, with TRBD2 identical over 7 bases. Trimming at V came to 3 bases and at J to 0 bases, leaving 5 bases not matched to a gene. This CDR3 has 15 residues. The germline CDR1 and CDR2 sequences are SGHVS and FNYEAQ.

The DNA of the CDR3 is TGCGCCAGCAGCCCGATTCTAGCGGGAGGGTTGGAGACCCAGTACTTC. This sequence encodes CASSPILAGGLETQYF. This chain joins TRBV4-1 and TRBJ2-5, with 12 bases lining up with TRBD2. The J segment lost 5 bases and the V segment lost 4 bases, leaving 8 bases of the junction unmatched. The CDR3 extends over 16 amino acids. The V gene's germline CDR1 is MGHRA and CDR2 YSYEKL.

CDR3 in amino acids: CASSYWQGAPNEKLFF. DNA for the CDR3: TGTGCCAGCAGTTATTGGCAGGGGGCGCCTAATGAAAAACTGTTTTTT. The chain joins TRBV6-6 to TRBJ1-4; 8 bases match TRBD1. V lost 3 bases and J lost 3; bases outside the gene matches: 6. This CDR3 region has 16 residues. Germline values: CDR1 MNHNY, CDR2 SVGAGI (reference sequence).

The V and J genes are TRBV4-1 and TRBJ2-5; D may be TRBD1 (6 bases). V lost 0 bases to trimming and J lost 2 bases, with 10 bases between them. Germline loops: CDR1 MGHRA, CDR2 YSYEKL. There are 15 residues in the CDR3. Here the CDR3 reads CASSQDRDNQETQYF. The CDR3 DNA is TGCGCCAGCAGCCAAGATCGGGACAATCAAGAGACCCAGTACTTC.

This clone has a single count. The rearrangement links TRBV27 to TRBJ1-1, with D possibly TRBD1 on 5 matching bases. The CDR3 covers 18 residues. The V end was cut by 1 base, the J end by 9 bases, with 27 bases between. The germline gives CDR1 MNHEY, CDR2 SMNVEV (reference sequence). The CDR3 DNA reads TGTGCCAGCAGTTTATGGGAGGTTAATATTCTACCTGGGGGGAAAGCTTTCTTT. Protein sequence: CASSLWEVNILPGGKAFF.

The chain uses TRBV29-1 and TRBJ1-2; the D is unclear. The V end lost 4 bases, the J end lost 3 bases, and 9 bases lay between the germline ends. Germline CDR1 reads SQVTM; CDR2 reads ANQGSEA. The CDR3 extends over 12 amino acids. The chain's CDR3 is CSVGGGHYGYTF. The DNA for the CDR3 is TGCAGCGTTGGGGGAGGCCACTATGGCTACACCTTC. Supplemented by reference TRBV29-1 and TRBJ1-2, the full variable domain reads SAVISQKPSRDICQRGTSLTIQCQVDSQVTMMFWYRQQPGQSLTLIATANQGSEATYESGFVIDKFPISRPNLTFSTLTVSNMSPEDSSIYLCSVGGGHYGYTFGSGTRLTVV.

The chain combines TRBV29-1 with TRBJ2-3, with D perhaps given as TRBD1 or TRBD2 (5 bases each). The germline CDR1 and CDR2 sequences are SQVTM and ANQGSEA. V was shortened by 7 bases and J by 4 bases, with 18 bases between the two germline ends. The CDR3 contains 14 residues. The CDR3 here is CSARDGRFADTQYF. Written as DNA, the CDR3 is TGCAGCGCCCGGGACGGCCGGTTTGCAGATACGCAGTATTTT.

The chain carries TRBV7-8 and TRBJ2-7, with 10 bases identical to TRBD1. The CDR3 is made up of 15 amino acids. J gave up 2 bases and V 3 bases, and 4 bases lay outside the gene matches. CDR1 is SGHVS, CDR2 FQNEAQ, per germline. CDR3 region: CASSFETGGAYEQYF. The DNA for the CDR3 is TGTGCCAGCAGCTTCGAGACAGGGGGCGCCTACGAGCAGTACTTC.

CDR3 bases: TGTGCCAGCAGTCCCTCGACAGGCCTGGCCGAGCAGTACTTC. It encodes CASSPSTGLAEQYF. The chain has TRBV27 and TRBJ2-7, with D tentatively TRBD1 (6 bases). The germline gives CDR1 MNHEY, CDR2 SMNVEV (reference sequence). This CDR3 has 14 amino acids. The ends were cut back, 5 bases at V and 6 bases at J, with 17 bases in the middle.

This clone was found once. The chain couples TRBV25-1 to TRBJ1-5; D possibly corresponds to TRBD1 (5 bases). The CDR3 covers 15 residues. V lost 0 bases and J 7 bases, leaving 13 bases between the germline ends. Germline-derived CDR1 and CDR2 are MGHDK and SYGVNS. CDR3: CASSEYGDPGQPQHF. CDR3 coding DNA: TGTGCCAGCAGTGAATACGGGGACCCGGGGCAGCCCCAGCATTTT.

To note about this clone: Within the sample, other DNA sequences also encode this same CDR3. The V and J genes are TRBV27 and TRBJ2-5, with 12 nucleotides matching TRBD2. J was trimmed by 4 bases and V by 2 bases; bases with no gene match: 5. In germline, CDR1 is MNHEY, CDR2 SMNVEV (reference sequence). The CDR3 covers 16 residues. CDR3 nucleotides: TGTGCCAGCAGTTTAAGGGGACTAGCGGGCCCAGAGACCCAGTACTTC. As protein: CASSLRGLAGPETQYF.

V is TRBV18 and J is TRBJ2-2; D perhaps matches TRBD1 (5 bases). The ends were cut back, 4 bases at V and 3 bases at J, with 9 bases in the middle. CDR1 and CDR2 from the germline V gene are KGHSH and LQKENI. This CDR3 region has 14 residues. The DNA for the CDR3 is TGTGCCAGCTCACGTGACAGATACACCGGGGAGCTGTTTTTT. Translated: CASSRDRYTGELFF.

The chain employs TRBV28 and TRBJ1-3; D possibly corresponds to TRBD1 (5 bases). The CDR3 spans 14 residues. V was trimmed by 6 bases and J by 0 bases, leaving 9 bases between them. Germline CDR1 and CDR2: MDHEN and SYDVKM. The CDR3 DNA reads TGTGCCAGCAGGGACAACATCTCTGGAAACACCATATATTTT. The encoded protein is CASRDNISGNTIYF.

The chain has TRBV7-3 and TRBJ1-2; D possibly corresponds to TRBD1 (6 bases). V gave up 4 bases and J gave up 8 bases, with 20 bases separating them. The CDR3 spans 15 residues. The germline CDR1 and CDR2 sequences are SGHTA and FQGTGA. Here the CDR3 DNA reads TGTGCCAGCAGCTCCGGAACAGGGCGGTCTGGAGGCTACACCTTC. It codes for CASSSGTGRSGGYTF.